This T cell receptor beta chain was sequenced for a study of human T cells and chemical hapten exposure. Turning to the study itself: Diphenylcyclopropenone was applied weekly to patients' scalps across the roughly 23-week study.

Overall study results and limits: Sensitizing with DPC caused no change in TCRs above 1 in 1000 frequency.

This CDR3 comprises 18 residues. With 5 bases removed from V and 2 bases from J, the gap between germline ends came to 19 bases. Germline loops: CDR1 MNHNY, CDR2 SVGAGI (reference sequence). This clonotype was seen only a few times. The target antigen is unknown. TCRdb itself ran the RACE reads through MiXCR, one entry per CDR3 protein. The table lists 350,000 to 400,000 distinct CDR3 sequences, about 6% of them singletons. The sample's time point: patch test 2, 6 weeks after DPC sensitization. Treatment of the sample: therapeutic diphenylcyclopropenone sensitization with weekly scalp DPC. Suited to DPC and affected by alopecia, the donors ranged from 18 to 70 years old. Unseparated into fractions, whole blood served as the source from which total RNA was extracted.

V and J are TRBV6-6 and TRBJ2-6, with D possibly called TRBD1 or TRBD2 (5 bases each). Specimen: whole blood, collected in connection with sensitization to the hapten diphenylcyclopropenone (DPC). The sequence was collected from a woman aged 18 to 35 with alopecia areata. Some clones in this sample may be carry-over from other donors' samples. The CDR3 here is CASSNRTPGATGANVLTF. The DNA for the CDR3 is TGTGCCAGCAGTAATAGGACCCCCGGGGCCACTGGGGCCAACGTCCTGACTTTC.